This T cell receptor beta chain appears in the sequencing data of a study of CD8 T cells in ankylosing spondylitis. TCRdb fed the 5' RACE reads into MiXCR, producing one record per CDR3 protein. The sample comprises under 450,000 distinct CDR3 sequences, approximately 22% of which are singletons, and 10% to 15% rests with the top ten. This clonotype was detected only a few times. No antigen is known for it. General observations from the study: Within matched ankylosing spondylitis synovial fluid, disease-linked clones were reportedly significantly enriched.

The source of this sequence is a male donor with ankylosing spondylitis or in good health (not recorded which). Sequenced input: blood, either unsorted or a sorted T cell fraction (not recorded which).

CDR3 amino acids: CSVEPAGKERGGYTF. The CDR3 DNA reads as TGCAGCGTTGAACCGGCGGGGAAAGAGAGGGGGGGCTACACCTTC. The rearrangement links TRBV29-1 to TRBJ1-2; perhaps TRBD1 as D (6 bases). This CDR3 has 15 residues. Looked up from germline, CDR1 is SQVTM and CDR2 is ANQGSEA. With 2 bases removed from V and 8 bases from J, the gap between germline ends came to 21 bases.